This T cell receptor beta chain was sequenced during a study of T-cell memory formation after mild COVID-19. TCRdb reprocessed the 5' RACE reads with MiXCR, giving one entry per CDR3 protein. The sample holds 400,000 to 500,000 distinct CDR3 sequences, 15% to 25% seen once. The CDR3 consists of 14 residues. Trimming stripped 6 bases from V and 8 bases from J, with 17 bases between. Per the germline V gene, CDR1 is SGHTA and CDR2 is FQGNSA. The sample was PBMCs or a T cell subset sorted from them (not recorded which). The V and J genes are TRBV7-2 and TRBJ1-3; no firm D call. The receptor's source is an adult woman who had mild COVID-19 (a few samples of this study predate the infection). Cell type and time point are not known. CDR3 coding DNA: TGTGCCAGCAGTGACCCTACGGGGTTGCACACCATATATTTT. Translation gives CASSDPTGLHTIYF.